One and the same sample provided the 27 T cell receptor beta chains below, sequenced in a study of cytomegalovirus exposure and HLA in healthy donors. Sequencing was performed with immunoSEQ multiplex PCR; in TCRdb, only in-frame clones are kept and a portion is missing. The data contain some 38,000 clones, over 85% of them singletons. Sequenced input: PBMCs. These receptors came from a man younger than 35 in good health and CMV-seronegative.

The chain couples TRBV27 to TRBJ1-5; 10 bases align to TRBD1. CDR3 length: 15 amino acids. Germline trimming cut 5 bases from V and 7 bases from J; bases unmatched to any gene: 8. Germline V CDR1 and CDR2: MNHEY, SMNVEV (reference sequence). This CDR3 reads CASSTSTGGGQPQHF. CDR3 bases: TGTGCCAGCAGTACCTCGACAGGGGGCGGGCAGCCCCAGCATTTT.

This chain joins TRBV4-1 and TRBJ1-5, with TRBD1 matching over 12 bases. J gave up 7 bases and V 6 bases, and 7 bases lay outside the gene matches. Germline CDR1 reads MGHRA; CDR2 reads YSYEKL. This CDR3 has 15 amino acids. The CDR3 loop reads CASRLGQGARQPQHF. CDR3 DNA: TGCGCCAGCAGACTGGGACAGGGGGCGAGGCAGCCCCAGCATTTT.

The chain joins TRBV2 to TRBJ1-2, with no clear D. The CDR3 runs to 16 residues. V was clipped by 2 bases and J by 0 bases, with 13 bases between them. CDR1 is SNHLY and CDR2 is FYNNEI in the germline V gene. The CDR3 sequence is CASSELVGRTNYGYTF. The CDR3 DNA reads TGTGCCAGCAGTGAATTAGTGGGGAGGACTAACTATGGCTACACCTTC.

This chain links TRBV4-1 with TRBJ2-2; D is perhaps TRBD1 (6 bases). Germline CDR1 is MGHRA and CDR2 is YSYEKL. This CDR3 spans 15 amino acids. Trimming pared 1 base from V and 4 bases from J, leaving 10 bases between. The CDR3 DNA is TGCGCCAGCAGCCAAGTCGGACAGATCACCGGGGAGCTGTTTTTT. This gives the protein CASSQVGQITGELFF.

The chain is built from TRBV10-3 and TRBJ2-5; D unclear. From germline, CDR1 is ENHRY and CDR2 SYGVKD. The CDR3 loop spans 9 amino acids. Trimming shortened V by 9 bases and J by 3 bases, and 2 bases separated the two germline ends. CDR3 residues: CAIKETQYF. As DNA, the CDR3 is TGTGCCATTAAAGAGACCCAGTACTTC.

V and J are TRBV6-1 and TRBJ1-6; 10 bases agree with TRBD1. Germline trimming cut 2 bases from V and 17 bases from J; bases unmatched to any gene: 9. CDR3 length: 14 amino acids. The germline V gene has CDR1 MNHNS and CDR2 SASEGT. The CDR3 protein is CASSESGQGFSVHF. The DNA of the CDR3 is TGTGCCAGCAGTGAATCGGGACAGGGGTTTTCTGTCCACTTT.

For the CDR3, the DNA is TGTGCCAGCAGCCAGGAGGGTCAGCCCCAGCATTTT. This encodes CASSQEGQPQHF. V is TRBV13 and J is TRBJ1-5; D gene ambiguous. Trimming took off 5 bases at V and 6 bases at J, with 8 bases between the two ends. Germline loops: CDR1 PRHDT, CDR2 FYEKMQ (reference sequence). The CDR3 has 12 amino acids.

This chain links TRBV19 with TRBJ1-2; D is perhaps TRBD1 (6 bases). Between the trimmed V and J ends, which lost 5 bases and 5 bases, there was a span of 15 bases. The CDR3 is 14 amino acids. The germline CDR1 and CDR2 sequences are LNHDA and SQIVND (reference sequence). CDR3 residues: CASSPNGQPYGYTF. The CDR3 nucleotides are TGTGCCAGTAGTCCAAATGGACAGCCTTATGGCTACACCTTC. The complete variable domain, with remaining parts taken from reference TRBV19 and TRBJ1-2, reads DGGITQSPKYLFRKEGQNVTLSCEQNLNHDAMYWYRQDPGQGLRLIYYSQIVNDFQKGDIAEGYSVSREKKESFPLTVTSAQKNPTAFYLCASSPNGQPYGYTFGSGTRLTVV.

The rearrangement joins TRBV9 to TRBJ1-4, with TRBD1 as a possible D gene (6 bases). CDR1 SGDLS and CDR2 YYNGEE come from the germline V gene. V lost 1 base and J lost 5, with 15 bases in between. The CDR3 is made up of 16 amino acids. This chain's CDR3 is CASSVNRGGANEKLFF. In nucleotides, the CDR3 is TGTGCCAGCAGCGTAAACCGAGGGGGGGCGAATGAAAAACTGTTTTTT.

The chain couples TRBV5-1 to TRBJ2-1; 12 positions match TRBD2. This CDR3 region has 16 residues. With 4 bases clipped from V and 6 bases from J, the junction kept 8 bases outside the gene matches. Germline V lookup: CDR1 SGHRS, CDR2 YFSETQ. Written as DNA, the CDR3 is TGCGCCAGCAGCCTCTTGACTAGCGGGGGTATCAATGAGCAGTTCTTC. Translated: CASSLLTSGGINEQFF.

V is TRBV6-1 and J is TRBJ2-7; 8 positions agree with TRBD1. Germline CDR1 and CDR2: MNHNS and SASEGT. This CDR3 contains 16 residues. V lost 4 bases and J lost 0; bases outside the gene matches: 8. Written as DNA, the CDR3 is TGTGCCAGCAGTGCCCAGCAGGGGGCAGGCTCCTACGAGCAGTACTTC. This codes for CASSAQQGAGSYEQYF.

J is TRBJ2-2 and V is TRBV4-2, with 7 bases aligning to TRBD1. V gave up 4 bases and J gave up 4 bases; unmatched junction bases: 9. Germline V lookup: CDR1 LGHNA, CDR2 YNFKEQ. The CDR3 totals 16 residues. The CDR3 DNA follows: TGTGCCAGCAGCCTGCACACAGGGGCTGGCACCGGGGAGCTGTTTTTT. Protein sequence: CASSLHTGAGTGELFF.

This sequence joins TRBV6-1 and TRBJ2-7; D perhaps matches TRBD1 (6 bases). The CDR3 loop spans 13 amino acids. The V gene lost 6 bases and the J gene lost 2 bases, with 11 bases spanning the gap. In germline, CDR1 is MNHNS, CDR2 SASEGT. Written as DNA, the CDR3 is TGTGCCAGCAGCCTAGGACAGACCTACGAGCAGTACTTC. Translating it yields CASSLGQTYEQYF.

This clone is a singleton in its sample. V gene TRBV19 combines with J gene TRBJ2-5; 10 bases match TRBD2. CDR1 and CDR2 from the germline V gene are LNHDA and SQIVND (reference sequence). The CDR3 runs 16 residues. V shed 6 bases and J 3 bases; nucleotides not matched to a gene: 10. The CDR3 region is CASSLTSGWGKETQYF. CDR3 DNA sequence: TGTGCCAGTAGCCTGACTAGCGGGTGGGGGAAAGAGACCCAGTACTTC.

The chain employs TRBV27 and TRBJ2-1, with 13 bases aligning to TRBD2. V trimming: 5 bases; J trimming: 5 bases; junction bases outside the gene matches: 6. The germline V gene encodes CDR1 MNHEY and CDR2 SMNVEV (reference sequence). The CDR3 is 16 residues long. In DNA, the CDR3 is TGTGCCAGCAGTCCTCGGACTAGCGGGGGTGACAATGAGCAGTTCTTC. Its translation: CASSPRTSGGDNEQFF.

The chain employs TRBV28 and TRBJ2-7; 11 bases line up with TRBD2. The length of the CDR3 is 16 residues. Germline V CDR1 and CDR2: MDHEN, SYDVKM. The junction had 3 bases not matched to a gene; V was cut back by 2 bases and J by 0 bases. In DNA, the CDR3 is TGTGCCAGCAGTTTACTACTAGCGGGGGACTCCTACGAGCAGTACTTC. The encoded protein is CASSLLLAGDSYEQYF.

V and J are TRBV7-9 and TRBJ2-1; TRBD2 matches at 7 bases. CDR1 is SEHNR, CDR2 FQNEAQ, per germline (reference sequence). V shed 5 bases and J 8 bases; nucleotides not matched to a gene: 15. The CDR3 is 16 residues long. DNA of the CDR3: TGTGCCAGCAGCCCCATTGGACTAGGGGCTAAGGATGAGCAGTTCTTC. Its translation: CASSPIGLGAKDEQFF.

The chain carries TRBV4-2 and TRBJ2-5; 15 nucleotides match TRBD2. The ends lost 4 bases at V and 2 bases at J; junction bases unmatched: 5. The CDR3 has 17 amino acids. Germline V gene lookup returns CDR1 LGHNA and CDR2 YNFKEQ. DNA for the CDR3: TGTGCCAGCAGCCCCGGGACTAGCGGGGGGTTGCAAGAGACCCAGTACTTC. Its protein product is CASSPGTSGGLQETQYF.

This clone was seen a single time. The chain links TRBV30 to TRBJ1-5, with D possibly matching TRBD1 (5 bases). CDR3 length equals 13 residues. V was pared by 2 bases and J by 12 bases, with 17 bases between. The germline gives CDR1 GTSNPN, CDR2 SVGIG (reference sequence). The CDR3 region has the DNA TGTGCCTGGAGTAGGGCGGGGGAGGGCCACCAGCATTTT. Translated: CAWSRAGEGHQHF.

CDR3 protein: CASSLFTGEETQYF. The CDR3 nucleotides read TGTGCCAGCAGCTTATTCACGGGAGAAGAGACCCAGTACTTC. The chain combines TRBV7-9 with TRBJ2-5; tentative D call: TRBD2 (6 bases). In germline, CDR1 is SEHNR, CDR2 FQNEAQ (reference sequence). CDR3 length: 14 residues. V was pared by 2 bases and J by 3 bases, with 10 bases between.

This clone has just a few counts. V usage is TRBV2 and J usage is TRBJ1-1; 11 nucleotides agree with TRBD1. The V gene's germline CDR1 is SNHLY and CDR2 FYNNEI. CDR3 size: 15 residues. V was pared by 6 bases and J by 7 bases, with 10 bases of the junction left unmatched. The CDR3 nucleotides read TGTGCCAGCAGCCGACTCAGGGACAGGGGGAATGAAGCTTTCTTT. As protein: CASSRLRDRGNEAFF.

The J gene is TRBJ2-2, the V gene TRBV6-5; D call uncertain. The CDR3 sequence is 11 residues long. Trimming took 7 bases from V and 7 from J, leaving 7 bases between them. Germline V gene data show CDR1 as MNHEY and CDR2 as SVGAGI. This CDR3 reads CASTRNGELFF. The CDR3 DNA follows: TGTGCCAGCACCCGTAACGGGGAGCTGTTTTTT.

The rearrangement uses TRBV11-2 and TRBJ2-1, with a tentative D call TRBD2 (6 bases). The germline gives CDR1 SGHAT, CDR2 FQNNGV. Trimming shortened V by 6 bases and J by 1 base, and 13 bases separated the two germline ends. The CDR3 spans 15 residues. The CDR3 nucleotides read TGTGCCAGCAGTATTAGCGGAGGATCCTACAATGAGCAGTTCTTC. Encoded protein: CASSISGGSYNEQFF.

Regarding this clone: The junction does not match germline at one end; this may be a read error. The J gene is TRBJ2-7, the V gene TRBV6-1, with TRBD2 identical over 10 bases. CDR3 length equals 13 residues. Germline assignment: CDR1 MNHNS and CDR2 SASEGT. Here the CDR3 DNA reads TGTGCCAGCTCCCCCCTAGCGGGGGCCGCGGGTGACTTC. Translation: CASSPLAGAAGDF.

The chain combines TRBV7-3 with TRBJ2-1, with D possibly being TRBD1 (6 bases). Germline V gene lookup returns CDR1 SGHTA and CDR2 FQGTGA. The CDR3 loop spans 16 amino acids. The V and J ends lost 4 bases and 0 bases respectively, with 13 bases between them. The CDR3 region is CASSSTGQSSYNEQFF. CDR3 nucleotide sequence: TGTGCCAGCAGCTCGACAGGCCAGAGCTCCTACAATGAGCAGTTCTTC.

The rearrangement uses TRBV6-1 and TRBJ2-7, with TRBD2 matching over 10 bases. After removal of 2 bases from V and 2 bases from J, the junction contained 3 bases not matched to a gene. There are 15 residues in the CDR3. Germline V gene data show CDR1 as MNHNS and CDR2 as SASEGT. This CDR3 is CASSESGLAAYEQYF. The CDR3 DNA follows: TGTGCCAGCAGTGAATCCGGACTAGCGGCCTACGAGCAGTACTTC.

V gene TRBV15 combines with J gene TRBJ2-1; 7 nucleotides match TRBD1. In germline, CDR1 is LNHNV, CDR2 YYDKDF (reference sequence). V trimming: 1 base; J trimming: 4 bases; junction bases outside the gene matches: 7. CDR3 length: 16 amino acids. The CDR3 sequence: CATSRGRDSFYNEQFF. The CDR3 nucleotides read TGTGCCACCAGCAGAGGCCGGGACAGCTTTTACAATGAGCAGTTCTTC.